This record covers a single T cell receptor beta chain. The data were obtained in a study of technical replicates of blood from several donors. V gave up 7 bases and J gave up 3 bases, with 24 bases separating them. CDR1 is SEHNR, CDR2 FQNEAQ, per germline (reference sequence). The CDR3 totals 18 residues. The repertoire was sequenced with immunoSEQ multiplex PCR; TCRdb's copy has only in-frame clones and lacks some. The profile shows tens of thousands of clones, 95% to 98% of them singletons. The TCR originated in a human donor in good health. The V call is TRBV7-9, the J call TRBJ2-2, with TRBD1 as a possible D gene (5 bases). Sample: T cells isolated from PBMCs. The CDR3 protein is CASTLEQGAHLYTGELFF. CDR3 nucleotide sequence: TGTGCCAGCACCCTAGAGCAAGGGGCCCACCTCTACACCGGGGAGCTGTTTTTT.